A selection of T cell receptor beta chains follows, all from one sample in a study of T cells in localized non-small cell lung cancer. Profiling relied on immunoSEQ multiplex PCR, and the TCRdb table lists in-frame clones only, not all of them. The data contain roughly 1,100 clones, 34% of them singletons. The source material was lung tumor tissue, sampled before any cancer treatment. Source of these receptors: a male donor at least 60 years old with stage I lung adenocarcinoma. Each CDR3 is given with its conserved first and last residue. The D gene is left open where the match is weak. Some rows have no size entry. The others give once, few or many, or a class for an expanded clone.

j_call clone_size d_call v_call cdr3_aa cdr3_nt
TRBJ2-1 few NA TRBV11-3 CASSFPGGRGNEQFF TGTGCCAGCAGCTTCCCCGGGGGCCGGGGCAATGAGCAGTTCTTC
TRBJ1-1 large NA TRBV9 CASSADRSTEAFF TGTGCCAGCAGCGCCGACCGCAGCACTGAAGCTTTCTTT
TRBJ2-3 NA TRBD2 TRBV4-1 CASSPGGGGTDTQYF TGCGCCAGCAGCCCGGGGGGTGGAGGCACAGATACGCAGTATTTT
TRBJ2-7 medium-sized TRBD2 TRBV11-3 CASSLSGGGSYYEQYF TGTGCCAGCAGCCTGTCCGGCGGGGGGTCTTATTACGAGCAGTACTTC
TRBJ1-3 few TRBD1 TRBV6-8 CAISPRDRTGSGNTIYF TGTGCCATCAGTCCGCGGGACAGGACCGGCTCTGGAAACACCATATATTTT
TRBJ1-4 NA NA TRBV18 CASSPSTMANEKLFF TGTGCCAGCTCACCTTCGACAATGGCTAATGAAAAACTGTTTTTT
TRBJ1-1 NA NA TRBV6-7 CASRRNTEAFF TGTGCCAGCCGGCGGAACACTGAAGCTTTCTTT
TRBJ1-1 NA TRBD1 TRBV19 CASRRDRPSMNTEAFF TGTGCCAGCAGACGGGACAGGCCTTCGATGAACACTGAAGCTTTCTTT
TRBJ2-1 few NA TRBV5-1 CASSLAGAYNEQFF TGCGCCAGCAGCTTGGCAGGAGCCTACAATGAGCAGTTCTTC
TRBJ1-2 NA TRBD1 TRBV6-8 CASSTRDRGYGYTF TGTGCCAGCAGTACCCGGGACAGGGGTTATGGCTACACCTTC
TRBJ1-1 few NA TRBV7-6 CASRAAGEGTEAFF TGTGCCAGCAGGGCCGCGGGGGAAGGGACTGAAGCTTTCTTT
TRBJ2-7 few NA TRBV6-8 CASEVRGSEQYF TGTGCCAGCGAGGTCAGAGGTTCGGAGCAGTACTTC